These 31 T cell receptor beta chains originate from one sample sequenced in a study of shared clonotypes between healthy human individuals. CD8 cells regarded as naive lacked CD45RO, were positively chosen for CCR7, and omitted terminally differentiated effector memory CD45RA+ cells. Profiled with immunoSEQ multiplex PCR; TCRdb holds only in-frame clones, not every one. Here the sample spans hundreds of thousands of clones, approximately 97% being singletons. The sample was naive CD8+ T cells sorted from blood. The receptors derive from a man aged 30 to 45 in good health.

The chain is built from TRBV9 and TRBJ2-6, with unresolved D. CDR1 and CDR2 from the germline V gene are SGDLS and YYNGEE. The CDR3 length is 14 residues. V was shortened by 3 bases and J by 1 base, with 5 bases between the two germline ends. The CDR3 DNA is TGTGCCAGCAGCGAACTATCTGGGGCCAACGTCCTGACTTTC. Its translation: CASSELSGANVLTF.

The rearrangement joins TRBV29-1 to TRBJ1-3, with D unresolved. V lost 3 bases and J 0 bases, leaving 9 bases between the germline ends. This CDR3 has 14 residues. The V gene's germline CDR1 is SQVTM and CDR2 ANQGSEA. The CDR3 protein is CSVEVFSSGNTIYF. DNA for the CDR3: TGCAGCGTTGAGGTGTTTAGCTCTGGAAACACCATATATTTT.

V gene TRBV7-9 combines with J gene TRBJ2-3; D possibly corresponds to TRBD2 (5 bases). V was shortened by 4 bases and J by 3 bases, with 20 bases between the two germline ends. The CDR3 is 17 residues long. Germline loops: CDR1 SEHNR, CDR2 FQNEAQ (reference sequence). Here the CDR3 reads CASSYGHGGRGTDTQYF. The CDR3 nucleotides read TGTGCCAGCAGCTACGGCCATGGCGGAAGAGGGACAGATACGCAGTATTTT.

The rearrangement joins TRBV19 to TRBJ2-2; 9 positions match TRBD2. The CDR3 sequence is 16 residues long. The V gene end was trimmed by 3 bases and the J gene end by 3 bases; junction bases not matched to a gene: 5. Germline V gene data show CDR1 as LNHDA and CDR2 as SQIVND (reference sequence). CDR3 residues: CASSILAGSHTGELFF. DNA of the CDR3: TGTGCCAGTAGTATCCTAGCGGGATCCCACACCGGGGAGCTGTTTTTT.

The rearrangement links TRBV27 to TRBJ2-1, with 9 nucleotides matching TRBD1. Looked up from germline, CDR1 is MNHEY and CDR2 is SMNVEV (reference sequence). This CDR3 spans 15 amino acids. V was pared by 2 bases and J by 8 bases, with 7 bases of the junction left unmatched. Here the CDR3 DNA reads TGTGCCAGCAGTTTAGACAGGGGGGGGTGGTATGAGCAGTTCTTC. Its translation is CASSLDRGGWYEQFF.

Only one count was recorded for this clone. CDR3 nucleotides: TGTGCCAGCAGCTTAGCGCGGGAGGGTATCGGCTACACCTTC. It specifies CASSLAREGIGYTF. The chain recombines TRBV7-9 with TRBJ1-2; no clear D gene. The CDR3 loop spans 14 amino acids. Germline CDR1 SEHNR, CDR2 FQNEAQ (reference sequence). The V end lost 0 bases, the J end lost 8 bases, and 13 bases lay between the germline ends.

The chain combines TRBV6-6 with TRBJ2-7; 16 nucleotides line up with TRBD2. Per germline, CDR1 MNHNY and CDR2 SVGAGI (reference sequence). The trim removed 6 bases at V and 5 bases at J, leaving 4 bases unmatched. The CDR3 loop spans 15 amino acids. The CDR3 here is CASSLGTSGRDEQYF. CDR3 bases: TGTGCCAGCAGCCTCGGGACTAGCGGGAGGGACGAGCAGTACTTC.

This clone was seen just once. The chain employs TRBV7-9 and TRBJ2-7; D is perhaps TRBD1 (5 bases). The V gene's germline CDR1 is SEHNR and CDR2 FQNEAQ (reference sequence). V lost 7 bases and J lost 2, with 24 bases in between. The CDR3 loop spans 17 amino acids. CDR3 loop: CASTTTRATGIPYEQYF. The CDR3 DNA reads as TGTGCCAGCACCACCACCCGAGCCACAGGAATACCCTACGAGCAGTACTTC.

This chain joins TRBV11-2 and TRBJ1-3, with D hard to call. This CDR3 is 14 amino acids long. V was shortened by 3 bases and J by 4 bases, with 10 bases between the two germline ends. The germline gives CDR1 SGHAT, CDR2 FQNNGV. The chain's CDR3 is CASSLLNLGNTIYF. The CDR3 DNA reads as TGTGCCAGCAGCTTGTTAAATCTGGGAAACACCATATATTTT.

With respect to this clone: At the DNA level, this CDR3 is encoded by other sequences in the same sample as well. The chain joins TRBV5-1 to TRBJ2-1; D is uncertain. CDR1 and CDR2 (germline): SGHRS, YFSETQ. V lost 0 bases and J 0 bases, leaving 7 bases between the germline ends. There are 15 residues in the CDR3. The CDR3 reads CASSLGDSSYNEQFF. The CDR3, as DNA: TGCGCCAGCAGCTTGGGGGATAGCTCCTACAATGAGCAGTTCTTC.

This chain joins TRBV27 and TRBJ2-2; possibly TRBD1 for D (6 bases). There are 15 residues in the CDR3. V lost 2 bases, J lost 2 bases, and 9 bases lay in between. Per the germline V gene, CDR1 is MNHEY and CDR2 is SMNVEV (reference sequence). The CDR3 protein is CASSLQDSNTGELFF. Here the CDR3 DNA reads TGTGCCAGCAGTTTACAGGACAGTAACACCGGGGAGCTGTTTTTT.

The V call is TRBV7-9, the J call TRBJ1-1, with no clear D. CDR1 and CDR2 (germline): SEHNR, FQNEAQ (reference sequence). Trimming pared 5 bases from V and 3 bases from J, leaving 13 bases between. The CDR3 loop spans 14 amino acids. CDR3 nucleotide sequence: TGTGCCAGCAGCGAAGGCGTCGGGGACACTGAAGCTTTCTTT. This gives the protein CASSEGVGDTEAFF.

The chain recombines TRBV4-2 with TRBJ2-7; D is ambiguous. The CDR3 loop spans 12 amino acids. V lost 1 base and J 5 bases, leaving 6 bases between the germline ends. Germline CDR1 reads LGHNA; CDR2 reads YNFKEQ. CDR3: CASSQGPNEQYF. CDR3 bases: TGTGCCAGCAGCCAAGGTCCCAACGAGCAGTACTTC.

J is TRBJ2-7 and V is TRBV27; D is undetermined. Trimming left V 5 bases short and J 2 bases short, with 13 bases between. The CDR3 has 14 residues. Germline V gene data show CDR1 as MNHEY and CDR2 as SMNVEV (reference sequence). The CDR3 sequence: CASSPYRTAYEQYF. The CDR3 nucleotides read TGTGCCAGCAGTCCCTATCGTACAGCCTACGAGCAGTACTTC.

This chain links TRBV29-1 with TRBJ2-7; tentatively, D is TRBD1 (6 bases). With 7 bases removed from V and 5 bases from J, the gap between germline ends came to 15 bases. Germline V gene data show CDR1 as SQVTM and CDR2 as ANQGSEA. The CDR3 covers 12 residues. CDR3 residues: CSGRAGADEQYF. In DNA, the CDR3 is TGCAGCGGAAGGGCAGGGGCCGACGAGCAGTACTTC.

Regarding this clone: The junction differs from germline at one of its ends, possibly a read error. The V and J genes are TRBV7-9 and TRBJ1-4, with 8 bases lining up with TRBD1. This CDR3 is built from 12 residues. Germline CDR1 is SEHNR and CDR2 is FQNEAQ (reference sequence). CDR3 in amino acids: CASSPTPWTGTF. For the CDR3, the DNA is TGTGCCAGCAGCCCCACCCCTTGGACAGGGACCTTT.

The V call is TRBV27, the J call TRBJ2-5, with TRBD1 identical over 7 bases. The V and J ends lost 5 bases and 3 bases, in that order; junction bases with no gene match: 9. Germline values: CDR1 MNHEY, CDR2 SMNVEV (reference sequence). This CDR3 has 15 amino acids. The DNA of the CDR3 is TGTGCCAGCAGTGAAGAGACCGGGACAGAAGAGACCCAGTACTTC. This encodes CASSEETGTEETQYF.

The V gene is TRBV7-9, the J gene TRBJ2-1; D uncertain. The germline CDR1 and CDR2 sequences are SEHNR and FQNEAQ (reference sequence). Deletions cut 1 base from V and 6 bases from J, with 13 bases between. The CDR3 spans 15 residues. This chain's CDR3 is CASSLVVGLFNEQFF. As DNA, the CDR3 is TGTGCCAGCAGCTTAGTCGTTGGGTTGTTCAATGAGCAGTTCTTC.

This chain uses TRBV9 with TRBJ2-1, with 8 bases matching TRBD2. Trimming took 2 bases from V and 4 from J; bases not matched to a gene: 5. In germline, CDR1 is SGDLS, CDR2 YYNGEE. The length of the CDR3 is 15 residues. The CDR3: CASSVGLVGYNEQFF. CDR3 DNA: TGTGCCAGCAGCGTGGGACTAGTAGGGTACAATGAGCAGTTCTTC.

The chain recombines TRBV19 with TRBJ2-7; D unresolved. Trimming pared 4 bases from V and 5 bases from J, leaving 18 bases between. The V gene's germline CDR1 is LNHDA and CDR2 SQIVND (reference sequence). CDR3 size: 15 residues. The CDR3: CASSRSMSLSDEQYF. The DNA for the CDR3 is TGTGCCAGTAGTAGGTCTATGTCGTTATCAGACGAGCAGTACTTC. Supplemented by reference TRBV19 and TRBJ2-7, the full variable domain reads DGGITQSPKYLFRKEGQNVTLSCEQNLNHDAMYWYRQDPGQGLRLIYYSQIVNDFQKGDIAEGYSVSREKKESFPLTVTSAQKNPTAFYLCASSRSMSLSDEQYFGPGTRLTVT.

This chain joins TRBV6-6 and TRBJ2-1; a weak D match, TRBD1 (5 bases). Germline V gives CDR1 MNHNY, CDR2 SVGAGI (reference sequence). The CDR3 has 12 residues. Trimming left V 6 bases short and J 7 bases short, with 10 bases between. This chain's CDR3 is CASRPGINEQFF. As DNA, the CDR3 is TGTGCCAGCAGACCAGGGATAAATGAGCAGTTCTTC.

The CDR3 protein is CASKWGGGFSGANVLTF. The CDR3 DNA reads TGTGCCAGTAAATGGGGGGGAGGGTTCTCTGGGGCCAACGTCCTGACTTTC. The chain recombines TRBV19 with TRBJ2-6; TRBD2 aligns across 7 bases. V shed 7 bases, J shed 0 bases, and the junction held 9 bases outside the gene matches. Germline V lookup: CDR1 LNHDA, CDR2 SQIVND (reference sequence). This CDR3 is built from 17 residues.

The rearrangement joins TRBV4-1 to TRBJ2-1; 13 bases fit TRBD2. V shed 6 bases, J shed 7 bases, and the junction held 6 bases outside the gene matches. Per the germline V gene, CDR1 is MGHRA and CDR2 is YSYEKL. The CDR3 is 15 residues long. For the CDR3, the DNA is TGCGCCAGCAGACAACGACTAGCGGGAGGTAATGAGCAGTTCTTC. Its translation: CASRQRLAGGNEQFF.

This chain connects TRBV27 to TRBJ2-1; no clear D gene. V lost 6 bases, J lost 4 bases, and 16 bases lay in between. The CDR3 sequence is 15 residues long. Germline CDR1 and CDR2: MNHEY and SMNVEV (reference sequence). CDR3 in DNA: TGTGCCAGCAGCGCAACCTTTTTTCCGTACAATGAGCAGTTCTTC. Its translation: CASSATFFPYNEQFF.

The rearrangement uses TRBV5-6 and TRBJ2-3, with 7 bases matching TRBD2. V was pared by 1 base and J by 2 bases, with 4 bases of the junction left unmatched. Germline values: CDR1 SGHDT, CDR2 YYEEEE. This CDR3 spans 15 amino acids. As DNA, the CDR3 is TGTGCCAGCAGCTTGCCGGCGGGGGACACAGATACGCAGTATTTT. Its translation is CASSLPAGDTDTQYF.

The gene calls are TRBV29-1 and TRBJ2-6; 11 bases line up with TRBD1. The germline V gene has CDR1 SQVTM and CDR2 ANQGSEA. This CDR3 is 19 amino acids long. The ends lost 3 bases at V and 0 bases at J; junction bases unmatched: 10. The CDR3 reads CSVETLPGQGVSGANVLTF. DNA of the CDR3: TGCAGCGTTGAGACCCTACCGGGACAGGGGGTCTCTGGGGCCAACGTCCTGACTTTC.

J is TRBJ2-3 and V is TRBV6-6; D not resolved. Germline V gene lookup returns CDR1 MNHNY and CDR2 SVGAGI (reference sequence). The CDR3 is 15 amino acids. The germline V and J ends were trimmed by 0 bases and 5 bases, with 12 bases remaining between them. The CDR3, as DNA: TGTGCCAGCAGTTACTCGACTCGGCACTTAGATACGCAGTATTTT. Its translation: CASSYSTRHLDTQYF.

The V and J genes are TRBV21-1 and TRBJ2-1; TRBD2, as called in the table, went unchecked against the DNA. TRBV21-1 is a recognized pseudogene. The CDR3 is made up of 17 amino acids. The CDR3 protein is CASSKDFCRPENNEQFF. CDR3 nucleotide sequence: TGTGCCAGCAGCAAAGATTTCTGCCGCCCGGAGAACAATGAGCAGTTCTTC.

The chain links TRBV27 to TRBJ1-1, with 7 bases identical to TRBD1. The ends lost 5 bases at V and 4 bases at J; junction bases unmatched: 4. Germline CDR1 and CDR2: MNHEY and SMNVEV (reference sequence). This CDR3 has 13 amino acids. The chain's CDR3 is CASSTTGFTEAFF. CDR3 nucleotides: TGTGCCAGCAGTACGACAGGGTTCACTGAAGCTTTCTTT.

V usage is TRBV27 and J usage is TRBJ2-7; D may be TRBD2 (5 bases). Looked up from germline, CDR1 is MNHEY and CDR2 is SMNVEV (reference sequence). V lost 2 bases and J lost 0, with 11 bases in between. The CDR3 is 15 residues long. The CDR3 sequence is CASSLGGRNSYEQYF. CDR3 DNA: TGTGCCAGCAGTTTAGGTGGGAGAAACTCCTACGAGCAGTACTTC.

In regard to this clone: In the same sample, other DNA sequences code for this CDR3. The genes are TRBV27 and TRBJ2-3; D is uncertain. The CDR3 length is 13 residues. Trimming took off 0 bases at V and 2 bases at J, with 3 bases between the two ends. Germline V gene lookup returns CDR1 MNHEY and CDR2 SMNVEV (reference sequence). CDR3 nucleotides: TGTGCCAGCAGTTTATCCTCCACAGATACGCAGTATTTT. Translation: CASSLSSTDTQYF.